The clone carrying this TCR beta chain showed up just a few times. Per germline, CDR1 SGHTS and CDR2 YDEGEE. There are 12 residues in the CDR3. V lost 0 bases, J lost 5 bases, and 5 bases lay in between. Clones were sequenced by immunoSEQ multiplex PCR, and TCRdb holds only the in-frame ones, with some missing. Altogether some 200,000 clones are present, 55% to 85% being singletons, with the ten largest covering 10% to 15%. The data stem from a study of cytotoxic CD8 clonotypes in ibrutinib-treated CLL. This specimen consisted of PBMCs, obtained after 24 months of ibrutinib treatment. The TCR sequence derives from a human donor with chronic lymphocytic leukemia. The chain joins TRBV5-8 to TRBJ1-1; no definite D call. The CDR3 nucleotides are TGTGCCAGCAGCTTGGACTTGACTGAAGCTTTCTTT. It codes for CASSLDLTEAFF.